Below, 19 T cell receptor beta chains from the same sample are listed, as sequenced in a study of CD8+CD57+ T cells in acquired aplastic anemia. The template for TCR beta VDJ and CDR3 sequence profiling was genomic DNA. One entry per CDR3 protein results from TCRdb running MiXCR on the reads. The data show fewer than 80,000 distinct CDR3 sequences, 55% to 75% seen once. Previously, flow cytometry had revealed CD8+CD57+ cell expansion in the patients chosen for sequencing. Sequencing was carried out using sorted CD4+, CD8+, or CD8+CD57+ T cells (not recorded which) from PBMCs. The origin of the receptors is a human donor with aplastic anemia.

This clonotype was counted a few times. The chain's CDR3 is CATSGSGSTDTQYF. In nucleotides, the CDR3 is TGTGCCACCAGTGGGTCGGGTAGCACAGATACGCAGTATTTT. V is TRBV24-1 and J is TRBJ2-3; no clear D gene. The CDR3 is 14 residues long. Deletions cut 5 bases from V and 0 bases from J, with 8 bases between. Germline values: CDR1 KGHDR, CDR2 SFDVKD.

The chain joins TRBV20-1 to TRBJ1-2; 9 bases align to TRBD1. V shed 5 bases and J 5 bases; nucleotides not matched to a gene: 3. Germline loops: CDR1 DFQATT, CDR2 SNEGSKA (reference sequence). The CDR3 runs to 12 residues. CDR3 residues: CSAPGQGYGYTF. CDR3 bases: TGCAGTGCTCCTGGACAGGGGTATGGCTACACCTTC.

In nucleotides, the CDR3 is TGCAGCGTCTCTATCCAGGGACATGGCTACACCTTC. This gives the protein CSVSIQGHGYTF. The V and J genes are TRBV29-1 and TRBJ1-2, with D possibly matching TRBD1 (5 bases). This CDR3 is 12 amino acids long. Per germline, CDR1 SQVTM and CDR2 ANQGSEA. Trimming left V 6 bases short and J 6 bases short, with 14 bases between. The full variable domain, its missing parts supplied by reference TRBV29-1 and TRBJ1-2, is SAVISQKPSRDICQRGTSLTIQCQVDSQVTMMFWYRQQPGQSLTLIATANQGSEATYESGFVIDKFPISRPNLTFSTLTVSNMSPEDSSIYLCSVSIQGHGYTFGSGTRLTVV.

Points on this clonotype: Given a much more abundant clone one base away, this may be a read error. The chain is built from TRBV6-5 and TRBJ2-7; D is perhaps TRBD1 or TRBD2 (5 bases each). There are 13 residues in the CDR3. The V and J ends lost 2 bases and 10 bases respectively, with 15 bases between them. Germline-derived CDR1 and CDR2 are MNHEY and SVGAGI. The CDR3 sequence: CASSYEQGEAQYF. The CDR3 DNA reads TGTGCCAGCAGTTACGAGCAGGGAGAGGCCCAGTACTTC.

The J gene is TRBJ1-2, the V gene TRBV19; D unclear. Germline-derived CDR1 and CDR2 are LNHDA and SQIVND (reference sequence). V dropped 3 bases and J dropped 4 bases, with 12 bases sitting between them. The CDR3 totals 14 residues. The CDR3 here is CASSIGTESYGYTF. Written as DNA, the CDR3 is TGTGCCAGTAGTATCGGTACGGAATCCTATGGCTACACCTTC.

CDR3 residues: CASRLGMNTEAFF. CDR3 DNA sequence: TGTGCCAGCAGACTTGGGATGAACACTGAAGCTTTCTTT. The rearrangement links TRBV25-1 to TRBJ1-1; D is undetermined. Germline CDR1 is MGHDK and CDR2 is SYGVNS. The CDR3 contains 13 residues. V dropped 6 bases and J dropped 0 bases, with 8 bases sitting between them.

Notes on this clonotype: At one end, the junction sequence differs from germline, possibly due to a read error. This chain joins TRBV12-3 or TRBV12-4 and TRBJ2-1, with D possibly being TRBD1 (6 bases). The CDR3 has 16 amino acids. The CDR3 loop is CASRPSWGTPYNEQFF. The CDR3 nucleotides read TGTGCCAGCAGACCCAGTTGGGGGACACCGTACAATGAGCAGTTTTTC.

This clonotype was observed many times. The V gene is TRBV7-8, the J gene TRBJ2-7; 7 nucleotides match TRBD2. The ends lost 1 base at V and 3 bases at J; junction bases unmatched: 3. The germline V gene encodes CDR1 SGHVS and CDR2 FQNEAQ. This CDR3 is 14 amino acids long. CDR3 nucleotides: TGTGCCAGCAGCTTAGTCGCTAGCGGCTACGAGCAGTACTTC. Translated: CASSLVASGYEQYF.

This clonotype was observed a few times. The chain uses TRBV29-1 and TRBJ2-5, with D tentatively TRBD2 (5 bases). The DNA end favors TRBJ2-7, so the J call may be wrong. CDR1 SQVTM and CDR2 ANQGSEA come from the germline V gene. The CDR3 loop spans 12 amino acids. Here the CDR3 reads CSVESGSDEQYF. The CDR3 DNA reads as TGCAGCGTTGAGTCGGGTAGCGACGAGCAGTACTTC.

The J gene is TRBJ2-7, the V gene TRBV14; D not certain. With 2 bases removed from V and 5 bases from J, the gap between germline ends came to 10 bases. Germline loops: CDR1 SGHDN, CDR2 FVKESK. This CDR3 is 13 amino acids long. Here the CDR3 reads CASSQISFHEQYF. CDR3 nucleotide sequence: TGTGCCAGCAGCCAAATAAGTTTCCACGAGCAGTACTTC.

The J gene is TRBJ1-1, the V gene TRBV12-3 or TRBV12-4; D is uncertain. The CDR3 length is 12 residues. V was shortened by 6 bases and J by 5 bases, with 10 bases between the two germline ends. The CDR3 nucleotides are TGTGCCAGCAGCAGATTAGATACTGAAGCTTTCTTT. As protein: CASSRLDTEAFF.

V and J are TRBV7-9 and TRBJ1-6; TRBD1 is a possible D gene (6 bases). The germline CDR1 and CDR2 sequences are SEHNR and FQNEAQ (reference sequence). The germline V and J ends were trimmed by 6 bases and 11 bases, with 17 bases remaining between them. The length of the CDR3 is 14 residues. This CDR3 reads CASRAGGTNAPLHF. CDR3 in DNA: TGTGCCAGCAGGGCGGGGGGGACAAATGCACCCCTCCACTTT.

This chain links TRBV29-1 with TRBJ2-7, with 8 bases aligning to TRBD2. Trimming took 5 bases from V and 1 from J; bases not matched to a gene: 10. This CDR3 has 15 residues. Germline V CDR1 and CDR2: SQVTM, ANQGSEA. The CDR3 DNA sequence: TGCAGCGTTACCAGGGGCGGGGGGTCGTCCTACGAGCAGTACTTC. Translating gives CSVTRGGGSSYEQYF.

This clonotype has a count of ten or more. V usage is TRBV7-2 and J usage is TRBJ2-3; 9 bases map to TRBD2. Trimming took 1 base from V and 5 from J; bases not matched to a gene: 7. Looked up from germline, CDR1 is SGHTA and CDR2 is FQGNSA. CDR3 size: 16 residues. DNA of the CDR3: TGTGCCAGCAGCTTAGACAGCGGGGGGCCAGGAGATACGCAGTATTTT. Encoded protein: CASSLDSGGPGDTQYF.

This clonotype was counted between two and nine times. The CDR3 spells CASRTRQGGSEQYF. DNA of the CDR3: TGTGCCAGCAGGACGCGGCAGGGGGGTTCCGAGCAGTACTTC. V usage is TRBV2 and J usage is TRBJ2-7, with a possible D match to TRBD1 (7 bases). The germline V gene has CDR1 SNHLY and CDR2 FYNNEI. V was trimmed by 6 bases and J by 6 bases, leaving 18 bases between them. This CDR3 contains 14 residues.

The chain carries TRBV2 and TRBJ2-7; D might be TRBD1 (5 bases). V was pared by 10 bases and J by 0 bases, with 16 bases between. Germline V lookup: CDR1 SNHLY, CDR2 FYNNEI. The CDR3 consists of 14 residues. This chain's CDR3 is CATRETVTSYEQYF. CDR3 DNA sequence: TGTGCCACCAGAGAGACAGTGACCTCCTACGAGCAGTACTTC.

This clonotype appeared once. One junction end disagrees with the germline gene, perhaps due to a read error. The rearrangement links TRBV7-7 to TRBJ2-1; D gene unclear. The CDR3 is 14 amino acids. Looked up from germline, CDR1 is SSHAT and CDR2 is FNYEAQ (reference sequence). The CDR3 coding sequence is TGTGCTAGCAGCTTAGACGTGACGACCAATGAGCAGTTCTTC. It specifies CASSLDVTTNEQFF.

This clonotype was picked up one time. The gene calls are TRBV2 and TRBJ2-5; no firm D call. There are 13 residues in the CDR3. CDR1 and CDR2 from the germline V gene are SNHLY and FYNNEI. With 4 bases removed from V and 3 bases from J, the gap between germline ends came to 9 bases. The CDR3 region has the DNA TGTGCCAGCAGTGTGAATTCCAAAGAGACCCAGTACTTC. Protein sequence: CASSVNSKETQYF.

The chain links TRBV5-5 to TRBJ1-5; D not resolved. The CDR3 length is 16 residues. The ends were cut back, 0 bases at V and 1 base at J, with 11 bases in the middle. CDR1 and CDR2 from the germline V gene are SGHKS and YYEKEE (reference sequence). The DNA for the CDR3 is TGTGCCAGCAGCTTGGATTGGGGAAGGAGCAATCAGCCCCAGCATTTT. Protein sequence: CASSLDWGRSNQPQHF.